This T cell receptor beta chain was profiled in a study of T cell responses to AZD1222 COVID-19 vaccine. Measured with immunoSEQ multiplex PCR; TCRdb has only the in-frame clones, and not every one. The sample lists 90,000 to 120,000 clones, roughly nine tenths occurring once. General study points: Just a handful of people given AZD1222 tested seropositive at baseline.

Germline V gene sequence: CDR1 MGHRA, CDR2 YSYEKL. Trimming removed 1 base from V and 0 bases from J; junction bases left unmatched: 5. This CDR3 comprises 16 residues. Details on this clone: Its cognate antigen is unknown.

The rearrangement uses TRBV4-1 and TRBJ2-7, with 8 bases fitting TRBD2. This clonotype was sampled from an adult in good health. The sequences come from peripheral blood, collected on day 0 of AZD1222 vaccination. CDR3 sequence (DNA): TGCGCCAGCAGCCAAGTCTCCGGACTAGCCTCCTACGAGCAGTACTTC. This translates into CASSQVSGLASYEQYF.